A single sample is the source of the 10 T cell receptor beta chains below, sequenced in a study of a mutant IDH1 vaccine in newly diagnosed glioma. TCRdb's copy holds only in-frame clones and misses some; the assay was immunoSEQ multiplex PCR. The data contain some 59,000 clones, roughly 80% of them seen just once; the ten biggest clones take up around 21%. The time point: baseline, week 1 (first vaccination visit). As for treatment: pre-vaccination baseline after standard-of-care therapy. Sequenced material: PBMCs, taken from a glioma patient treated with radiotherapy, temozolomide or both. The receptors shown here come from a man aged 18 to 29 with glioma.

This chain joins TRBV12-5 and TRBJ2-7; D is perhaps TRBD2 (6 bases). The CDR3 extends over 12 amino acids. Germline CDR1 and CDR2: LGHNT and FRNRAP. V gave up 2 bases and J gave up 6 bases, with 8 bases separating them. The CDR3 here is CASGLNGGEQYF. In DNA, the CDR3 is TGTGCTAGTGGTTTGAACGGGGGCGAGCAGTACTTC.

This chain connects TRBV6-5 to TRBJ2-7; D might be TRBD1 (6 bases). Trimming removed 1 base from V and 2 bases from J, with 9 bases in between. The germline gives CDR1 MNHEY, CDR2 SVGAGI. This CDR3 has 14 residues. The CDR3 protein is CASSYLWGPYEQYF. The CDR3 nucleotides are TGTGCCAGCAGTTACTTGTGGGGGCCCTACGAGCAGTACTTC.

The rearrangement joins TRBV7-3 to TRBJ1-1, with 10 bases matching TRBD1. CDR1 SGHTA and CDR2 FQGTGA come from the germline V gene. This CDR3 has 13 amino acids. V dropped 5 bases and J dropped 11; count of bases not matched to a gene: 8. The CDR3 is CASSKGQGMQAFF. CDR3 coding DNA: TGTGCCAGCAGCAAGGGACAGGGGATGCAGGCTTTCTTT.

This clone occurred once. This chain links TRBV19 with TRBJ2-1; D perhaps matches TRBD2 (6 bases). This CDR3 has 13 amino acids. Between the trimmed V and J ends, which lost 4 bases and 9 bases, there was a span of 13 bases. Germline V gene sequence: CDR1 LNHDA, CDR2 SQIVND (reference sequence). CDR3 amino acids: CASSTGGWREQFF. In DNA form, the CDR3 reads TGTGCCAGTAGTACCGGGGGATGGCGTGAGCAGTTCTTC.

CDR3 sequence (DNA): TGTGCCAGCAGTGAATATAGCGGGAGGGCGACCGGGGAGCTGTTTTTT. It codes for CASSEYSGRATGELFF. The V gene is TRBV25-1, the J gene TRBJ2-2; the match to TRBD2 covers 11 bases. Germline assignment: CDR1 MGHDK and CDR2 SYGVNS. V gave up 0 bases and J gave up 5 bases; unmatched junction bases: 2. The CDR3 totals 16 residues.

The chain's CDR3 is CASSAQGAGEQFF. CDR3 nucleotides: TGTGCCAGCAGCGCACAGGGGGCAGGTGAGCAGTTCTTC. This chain joins TRBV7-9 and TRBJ2-1, with 9 bases that match TRBD1. The CDR3 consists of 13 residues. Per germline, CDR1 SEHNR and CDR2 FQNEAQ (reference sequence). J gave up 9 bases and V 5 bases, and 5 bases lay outside the gene matches.

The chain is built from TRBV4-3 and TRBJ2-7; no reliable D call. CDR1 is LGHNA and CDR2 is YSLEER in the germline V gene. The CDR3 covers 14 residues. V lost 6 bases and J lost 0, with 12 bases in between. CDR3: CASSPLMDSYEQYF. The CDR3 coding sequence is TGCGCCAGCAGTCCCCTAATGGACTCCTACGAGCAGTACTTC.

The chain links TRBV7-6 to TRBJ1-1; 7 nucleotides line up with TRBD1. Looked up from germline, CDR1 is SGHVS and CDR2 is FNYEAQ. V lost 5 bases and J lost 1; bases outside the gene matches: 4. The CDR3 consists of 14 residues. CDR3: CASSPDRRNTEAFF. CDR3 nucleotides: TGTGCCAGCAGCCCGGACAGGAGGAACACTGAAGCTTTCTTT. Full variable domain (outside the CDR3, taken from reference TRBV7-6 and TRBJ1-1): GAGVSQSPRYKVTKRGQDVALRCDPISGHVSLYWYRQALGQGPEFLTYFNYEAQQDKSGLPNDRFSAERPEGSISTLTIQRTEQRDSAMYRCASSPDRRNTEAFFGQGTRLTVV.

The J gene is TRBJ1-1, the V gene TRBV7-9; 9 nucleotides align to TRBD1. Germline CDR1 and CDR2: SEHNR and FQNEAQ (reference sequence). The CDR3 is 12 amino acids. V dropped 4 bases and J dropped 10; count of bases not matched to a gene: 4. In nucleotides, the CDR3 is TGTGCCAGCAGCTGGGGACAGGGCGCAGCTTTCTTT. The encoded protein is CASSWGQGAAFF.

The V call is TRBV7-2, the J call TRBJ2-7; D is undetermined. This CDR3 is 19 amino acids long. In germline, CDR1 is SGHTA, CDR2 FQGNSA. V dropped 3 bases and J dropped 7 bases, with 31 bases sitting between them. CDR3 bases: TGTGCCAGCAGCTTTTATCATTCCGGGCTTAGCTTTACATCTGGGGAGCAGTACTTC. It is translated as CASSFYHSGLSFTSGEQYF. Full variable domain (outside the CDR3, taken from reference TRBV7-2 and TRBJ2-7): GAGVSQSPSNKVTEKGKDVELRCDPISGHTALYWYRQSLGQGLEFLIYFQGNSAPDKSGLPSDRFSAERTGGSVSTLTIQRTQQEDSAVYLCASSFYHSGLSFTSGEQYFGPGTRLTVT.